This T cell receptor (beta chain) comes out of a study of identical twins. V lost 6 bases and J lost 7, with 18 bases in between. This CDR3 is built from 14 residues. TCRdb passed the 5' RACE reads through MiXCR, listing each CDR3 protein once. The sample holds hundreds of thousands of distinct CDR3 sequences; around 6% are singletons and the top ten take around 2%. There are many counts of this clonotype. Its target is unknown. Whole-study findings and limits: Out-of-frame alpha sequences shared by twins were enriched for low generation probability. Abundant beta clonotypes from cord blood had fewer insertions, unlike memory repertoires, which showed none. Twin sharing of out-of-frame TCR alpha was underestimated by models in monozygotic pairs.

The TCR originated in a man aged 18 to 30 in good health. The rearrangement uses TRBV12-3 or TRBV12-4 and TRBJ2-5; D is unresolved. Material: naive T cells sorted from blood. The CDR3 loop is CASSSDPPPGTQYF. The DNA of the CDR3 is TGTGCCAGCAGCTCGGACCCACCCCCGGGGACCCAGTACTTC.